The 4 T cell receptor beta chains reported below all come from one sample, sequenced in a study of T cell responses to AZD1222 COVID-19 vaccine. Produced via immunoSEQ multiplex PCR; TCRdb's table is partial and in-frame only. This table holds about 48,000 clones, 65% to 90% found once. The material was peripheral blood, obtained 28 days after the second AZD1222 dose. The receptors stem from an adult who received the AZD1222 COVID-19 vaccine.

CDR3 loop: CAISATGVTYNEQFF. In DNA, the CDR3 is TGTGCCATCAGCGCCACAGGGGTTACCTACAATGAGCAGTTCTTC. The genes are TRBV10-3 and TRBJ2-1; 7 bases are shared with TRBD1. CDR1 is ENHRY, CDR2 SYGVKD, per germline. The trim removed 6 bases at V and 2 bases at J, leaving 7 bases unmatched. This CDR3 is 15 amino acids long.

J is TRBJ1-5 and V is TRBV28; no firm D call. CDR3 length equals 15 residues. Trimming shortened V by 2 bases and J by 1 base, and 9 bases separated the two germline ends. Germline V CDR1 and CDR2: MDHEN, SYDVKM. The chain's CDR3 is CASSLVIGSNQPQHF. The CDR3 nucleotides are TGTGCCAGCAGTTTAGTCATCGGGAGCAATCAGCCCCAGCATTTT.

J is TRBJ2-4 and V is TRBV3-1 (or the pseudogene TRBV3-2); no firm D call. This CDR3 is 13 amino acids long. Germline values: CDR1 LGHDT, CDR2 YNNKEL (reference sequence). V lost 0 bases and J lost 6, with 6 bases in between. In nucleotides, the CDR3 is TGTGCCAGCAGCCAAGAACCGAGAAACATTCAGTACTTC. This translates into CASSQEPRNIQYF.

The V and J genes are TRBV5-5 and TRBJ2-1; 9 bases align to TRBD1. J lost 5 bases, V lost 1 base, and 4 bases had no gene match. This CDR3 comprises 15 residues. Germline V gene lookup returns CDR1 SGHKS and CDR2 YYEKEE (reference sequence). CDR3 sequence: CASSLYRGQDNEQFF. The CDR3 bases are TGTGCCAGCAGCTTGTACAGGGGGCAGGACAATGAGCAGTTCTTC.